A selection of T cell receptor beta chains follows, all from one sample in a study of T cell responses to AZD1222 COVID-19 vaccine. Using immunoSEQ multiplex PCR, the repertoire was profiled, and TCRdb retains in-frame clones only, with some absent. The profile shows roughly 76,000 clones, 86% of them singletons. This specimen was peripheral blood, taken on day 0 of AZD1222 vaccination. The receptors come from an adult in good health. CDR3s include the opening cysteine and the closing phenylalanine or tryptophan. The D gene is left open where the match is weak. Size is omitted from some rows. Given values are once, few, many or a class for expanded clones.

J gene	V gene	clone size	D gene	CDR3 protein	CDR3 DNA
TRBJ1-2	TRBV24-1	NA	NA	CATSDEQSYGYTF	TGTGCCACCAGTGATGAACAGTCCTATGGCTACACCTTC
TRBJ1-6	TRBV30	NA	NA	CAWSGGRGNSPLHF	TGTGCCTGGAGTGGAGGTCGAGGTAATTCACCCCTCCACTTT
TRBJ2-7	TRBV3-1/TRBV3-2	NA	NA	CASSRDRSSYEQYF	TGTGCCAGCAGCCGCGACAGGAGCTCCTACGAGCAGTACTTC
TRBJ1-5	TRBV4-1	NA	NA	CASSHRVPRVSNQPQHF	TGCGCCAGCAGCCACAGAGTGCCCAGGGTGAGCAATCAGCCCCAGCATTTT
TRBJ1-6	TRBV9	few	NA	CASSVDQQNSPLHF	TGTGCCAGCAGCGTAGACCAGCAGAATTCACCCCTCCACTTT
TRBJ1-2	TRBV9	once	TRBD1	CASGPGRGRVDGYTF	TGTGCCAGCGGCCCTGGGAGGGGGCGTGTGGATGGCTACACCTTC
TRBJ1-4	TRBV24-1	NA	TRBD1	CATSDHRQGLNEKLFF	TGTGCCACCAGTGACCACCGACAGGGCTTGAATGAAAAACTGTTTTTT
TRBJ2-5	TRBV6-5	NA	NA	CASSPIGQETQYF	TGTGCCAGCAGCCCGATAGGGCAAGAGACCCAGTACTTC
TRBJ2-1	TRBV6-2/TRBV6-3	NA	TRBD1	CASSTGGRRNEQFF	TGTGCCAGCAGCACAGGGGGGAGGCGGAATGAGCAGTTCTTC
TRBJ1-5	TRBV6-4	NA	NA	CASRGVRGNQPQHF	TGTGCCAGCAGAGGAGTTAGGGGCAATCAGCCCCAGCATTTT
TRBJ2-7	TRBV6-5	NA	TRBD2	CASSYATDSGSYEQYF	TGTGCCAGCAGTTACGCGACGGATAGCGGGAGCTACGAGCAGTACTTC
TRBJ2-1	TRBV6-5	NA	TRBD2	CASSYTDNRGGNEQFF	TGTGCCAGCAGTTACACCGACAACCGGGGGGGAAATGAGCAGTTCTTC
TRBJ1-6	TRBV25-1	NA	NA	CASSARGSDNSPLHF	TGTGCCAGCAGTGCCCGGGGGAGCGATAATTCACCCCTCCACTTT
TRBJ1-1	TRBV6-2/TRBV6-3	NA	NA	CASSYLPRGTEAFF	TGTGCCAGCAGTTACTTACCTCGAGGGACTGAAGCTTTCTTT
TRBJ2-5	TRBV3-1/TRBV3-2	NA	NA	CASSQPRQQETQYF	TGTGCCAGCAGCCAGCCCCGCCAACAAGAGACCCAGTACTTC
TRBJ1-1	TRBV11-3	NA	NA	CASSLRGANTEAFF	TGTGCCAGCAGCTTAAGGGGGGCGAACACTGAAGCTTTCTTT
TRBJ2-7	TRBV7-2	once	NA	CASSSGLLGEQYF	TGTGCCAGCAGCTCGGGACTCTTAGGGGAGCAGTACTTC
TRBJ2-3	TRBV18	NA	TRBD1	CASSRDRGTDTQYF	TGTGCCAGCTCACGGGACAGGGGCACAGATACGCAGTATTTT
TRBJ1-1	TRBV27	NA	TRBD1	CASSWAGGTGEAFF	TGTGCCAGCAGTTGGGCAGGGGGAACCGGAGAAGCTTTCTTT
TRBJ1-4	TRBV19	NA	NA	CASSRQEKLFF	TGTGCCAGTAGTAGGCAGGAAAAACTGTTTTTT
TRBJ1-4	TRBV18	NA	NA	CASSMLTGVREKLFF	TGTGCCAGCTCAATGTTGACTGGAGTAAGGGAAAAACTGTTTTTT
TRBJ1-2	TRBV6-5	NA	NA	CASRLDSGVYGYTF	TGTGCCAGCAGACTAGATTCGGGCGTCTATGGCTACACCTTC